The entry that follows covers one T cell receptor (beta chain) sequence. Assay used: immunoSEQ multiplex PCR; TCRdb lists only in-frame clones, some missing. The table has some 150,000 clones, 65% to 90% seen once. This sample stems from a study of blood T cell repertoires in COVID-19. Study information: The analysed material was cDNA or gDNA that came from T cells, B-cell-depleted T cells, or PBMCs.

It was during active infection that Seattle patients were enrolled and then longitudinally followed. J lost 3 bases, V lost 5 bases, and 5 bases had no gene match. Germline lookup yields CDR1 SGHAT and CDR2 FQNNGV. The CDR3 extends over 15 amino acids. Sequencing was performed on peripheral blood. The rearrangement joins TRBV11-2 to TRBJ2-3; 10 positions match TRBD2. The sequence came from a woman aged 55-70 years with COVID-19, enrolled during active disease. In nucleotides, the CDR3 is TGTGCCAGCAGCATTTTAGCGGGGGGAACAGATACGCAGTATTTT. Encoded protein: CASSILAGGTDTQYF.